This TCR beta chain was sequenced in a study of T cell responses to AZD1222 COVID-19 vaccine. The V gene end was trimmed by 7 bases and the J gene end by 7 bases; junction bases not matched to a gene: 10. The germline V gene encodes CDR1 MNHEY and CDR2 SVGAGI. The CDR3 covers 14 residues. The protocol was immunoSEQ multiplex PCR, while the TCRdb copy is restricted to in-frame clones and leaves out a portion. In the table there are roughly 200,000 clones, about 91% of which are singletons. General study points: Donors were chiefly white British, with a greater number of females, and clonal diversity was perhaps underestimated. Seropositivity was recorded at baseline in only 6 or 7 AZD1222 recipients.

Of note for this clone: Its target is unknown.

The sample in question was peripheral blood, obtained on day 0 of AZD1222 vaccination. V is TRBV6-5 and J is TRBJ1-2; TRBD1 agrees at 9 bases. The source is an adult in good health. This CDR3 reads CASIRTGGVGGYTF. CDR3 in DNA: TGTGCCAGCATAAGAACAGGGGGCGTCGGTGGCTACACCTTC.